This paragraph reports one T cell receptor (beta chain). What it recognizes is unknown. The data were obtained in a study of graft-versus-host responses after intestinal transplantation. Looking at the study overall: Each patient got anti-thymocyte globulin induction, then tacrolimus and steroids for around three years.

Regarding the study as a whole: Graft-donor T cell macrochimerism in patients accompanied high graft-versus-host to host-versus-graft clonal ratios in allografts.

TCRdb's table, derived via immunoSEQ multiplex PCR, lists solely in-frame clones and lacks some. The sample carries tens of thousands of clones, 85% to 90% recorded once. The CDR3 consists of 15 residues. Trimming took 0 bases from V and 3 from J, leaving 12 bases between them. The V gene's germline CDR1 is LGHNA and CDR2 YSLEER. The TCR originated in a human patient who received an intestinal transplant, so some T cells may come from the graft donor. The sequences come from PBMCs, collected about 62 days after intestinal transplantation. The chain uses TRBV4-3 and TRBJ2-7, with D unclear. The CDR3 nucleotides are TGCGCCAGCAGCCAAGACCTCGACACACTCTACGAGCAGTACTTC. Its translation: CASSQDLDTLYEQYF.